This TCR beta chain was found in a study of blood T cell repertoires in COVID-19. Study context: Researchers got acute and convalescent COVID-19 samples from the United States, Italy and Spain. Sources were T cells, B-cell-depleted T cells, or PBMCs; the material itself was cDNA or gDNA.

In this sample, this clone turned up once. The CDR3 consists of 11 residues. Germline V gene sequence: CDR1 MNHEY, CDR2 SVGAGI. Trimming cost V 7 bases and J 12 bases, with 10 bases left between them. As originally analysed: Estimates of nucleated cell counts were drawn from the amplification of reference gene primers. Generated by immunoSEQ multiplex PCR, the TCRdb table keeps only in-frame clones and is missing some. D and trimming were read from the DNA, whereas the V and J calls and clone size are those reported in that table. The table has 300,000 to 400,000 clones, 88% seen once. Sequenced: peripheral blood. This TCR was recovered from a woman aged 50 to 60 with active or convalescent COVID-19. The chain couples TRBV6-5 to TRBJ1-6; D unclear. The chain's CDR3 is CASTVIGPLHF. CDR3 DNA: TGTGCCAGCACGGTCATCGGACCCCTCCACTTT.